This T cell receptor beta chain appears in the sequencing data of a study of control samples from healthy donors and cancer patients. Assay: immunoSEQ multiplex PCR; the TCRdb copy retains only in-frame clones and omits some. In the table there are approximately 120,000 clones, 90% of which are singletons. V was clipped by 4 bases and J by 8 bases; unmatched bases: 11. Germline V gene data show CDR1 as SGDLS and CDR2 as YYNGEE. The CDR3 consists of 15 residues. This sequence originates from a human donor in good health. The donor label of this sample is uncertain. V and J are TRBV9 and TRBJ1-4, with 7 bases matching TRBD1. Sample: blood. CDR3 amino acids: CASSPEGGAGEKLFF. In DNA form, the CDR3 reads TGTGCCAGCAGCCCCGAAGGGGGCGCGGGAGAAAAACTGTTTTTT. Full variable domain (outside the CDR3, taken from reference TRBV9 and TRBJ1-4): DSGVTQTPKHLITATGQRVTLRCSPRSGDLSVYWYQQSLDQGLQFLIQYYNGEERAKGNILERFSAQQFPDLHSELNLSSLELGDSALYFCASSPEGGAGEKLFFGSGTQLSVL.